The 4 T cell receptor beta chains listed next were all sequenced from one sample in a study of T-cell memory formation after mild COVID-19. A single record per CDR3 protein comes from TCRdb applying MiXCR to the 5' RACE reads. Among more than 100,000 distinct CDR3 sequences listed, approximately 15% were seen once. Sequences were obtained from PBMCs or a T cell subset sorted from them (not recorded which). The receptor source for this set is a man in his late teens or twenties who had mild COVID-19 (a few samples of this study predate the infection). Cell type and time point are not known.

The sample holds a few counts of this clonotype. J is TRBJ2-7 and V is TRBV28; the D gene is possibly TRBD2 (5 bases). The V and J ends lost 6 bases and 13 bases respectively, with 19 bases between them. CDR1 MDHEN and CDR2 SYDVKM come from the germline V gene. The CDR3 extends over 12 amino acids. CDR3: CASSGGSLLGYF. The CDR3 bases are TGTGCCAGCAGCGGAGGTTCCCTCCTGGGATACTTC. Looking up the rest from reference TRBV28 and TRBJ2-7 gives the full variable domain: DVKVTQSSRYLVKRTGEKVFLECVQDMDHENMFWYRQDPGLGLRLIYFSYDVKMKEKGDIPEGYSVSREKKERFSLILESASTNQTSMYLCASSGGSLLGYFGPGTRLTVT.

A few counts support this clonotype. The chain uses TRBV5-1 and TRBJ1-2; a possible D gene is TRBD1 (6 bases). CDR3 size: 14 residues. V lost 3 bases and J 3 bases, leaving 12 bases between the germline ends. Germline V gene data show CDR1 as SGHRS and CDR2 as YFSETQ. The DNA for the CDR3 is TGCGCCAGCAGCTCCGACAGGTCCTACTATGGCTACACCTTC. It is translated as CASSSDRSYYGYTF.

The J gene is TRBJ2-5, the V gene TRBV20-1, with TRBD2 matching 14 bases. Trimming took 0 bases from V and 4 from J; bases not matched to a gene: 4. This CDR3 contains 16 residues. CDR1 and CDR2 (germline): DFQATT, SNEGSKA (reference sequence). DNA for the CDR3: TGCAGTGCTAGAGAGGGACTAGCGGGGGAAATAGAGACCCAGTACTTC. This sequence encodes CSAREGLAGEIETQYF.

This clonotype was observed a handful of times. V usage is TRBV5-1 and J usage is TRBJ2-1; TRBD2 agrees at 8 bases. V lost 4 bases to trimming and J lost 4 bases; unmatched junction nucleotides: 1. CDR3 size: 13 residues. The germline CDR1 and CDR2 sequences are SGHRS and YFSETQ. In nucleotides, the CDR3 is TGCGCCAGCAGCACTAGCGGATACAATGAGCAGTTCTTC. Its protein product is CASSTSGYNEQFF.